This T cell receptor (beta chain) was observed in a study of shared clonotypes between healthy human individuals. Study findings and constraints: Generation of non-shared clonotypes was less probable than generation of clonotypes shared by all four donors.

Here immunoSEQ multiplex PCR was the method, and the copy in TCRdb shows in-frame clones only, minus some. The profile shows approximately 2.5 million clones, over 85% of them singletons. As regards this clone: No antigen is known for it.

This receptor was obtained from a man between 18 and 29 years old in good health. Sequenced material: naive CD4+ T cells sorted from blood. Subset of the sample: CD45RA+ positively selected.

The CDR3 is CASSRGLNTIYF. Written as DNA, the CDR3 is TGTGCCAGCAGCAGGGGGCTGAACACCATATATTTT. The V and J genes are TRBV9 and TRBJ1-3; 7 nucleotides line up with TRBD1. The CDR3 has 12 residues. Trimming took 4 bases from V and 7 from J; bases not matched to a gene: 2. Per germline, CDR1 SGDLS and CDR2 YYNGEE.